Listed here are 26 T cell receptor beta chains from one sample, sequenced in a study of blood T cell repertoires in COVID-19. Data came from immunoSEQ multiplex PCR; TCRdb stores just in-frame clones and leaves some out. The sample carries about 230,000 clones, just over 85% recorded once. Sequenced material: peripheral blood. The receptors come from a man between 45 and 60 years old with COVID-19, enrolled during active disease.

V and J are TRBV28 and TRBJ2-2, with D unclear. V was pared by 6 bases and J by 7 bases, with 15 bases between. Germline loops: CDR1 MDHEN, CDR2 SYDVKM. This CDR3 is built from 14 residues. CDR3 DNA: TGTGCCAGCAGGCGCCCTCCCGCGAACGGGGAGCTGTTTTTT. Its translation: CASRRPPANGELFF.

This chain connects TRBV12-3 or TRBV12-4 to TRBJ1-2; D gene uncertain. V lost 4 bases and J lost 7, with 13 bases in between. This CDR3 has 13 residues. The CDR3 bases are TGTGCCAGCAGTTCGGGGTCTTCTCTTGGCTACACCTTC. Protein: CASSSGSSLGYTF.

The chain uses TRBV7-3 and TRBJ2-2, with a possible D match to TRBD1 (6 bases). V was trimmed by 2 bases and J by 1 base, leaving 14 bases between them. Germline CDR1 SGHTA, CDR2 FQGTGA. The CDR3 sequence is 17 residues long. The CDR3 here is CASSLAGQNQNTGELFF. CDR3 in DNA: TGTGCCAGCAGCTTAGCAGGACAGAACCAGAACACCGGGGAGCTGTTTTTT.

The gene calls are TRBV6-5 and TRBJ2-3, with TRBD2 matching 10 bases. V dropped 2 bases and J dropped 4; count of bases not matched to a gene: 6. Germline V lookup: CDR1 MNHEY, CDR2 SVGAGI. This CDR3 has 16 residues. CDR3 sequence reads: CASSYQTSGNADTQYF. The CDR3 DNA reads as TGTGCCAGCAGTTACCAAACTAGCGGGAACGCAGATACGCAGTATTTT.

The genes are TRBV7-6 and TRBJ2-5; 7 nucleotides align to TRBD1. This CDR3 spans 15 amino acids. V dropped 1 base and J dropped 5; count of bases not matched to a gene: 7. Germline CDR1 and CDR2: SGHVS and FNYEAQ. In nucleotides, the CDR3 is TGTGCCAGCAGCTTAGGGGACAGATCCGGCGAGACCCAGTACTTC. Translated: CASSLGDRSGETQYF.

This rearrangement joins TRBV25-1 to TRBJ1-5; possibly TRBD1 for D (6 bases). Germline CDR1 is MGHDK and CDR2 is SYGVNS. Trimming stripped 4 bases from V and 3 bases from J, with 10 bases between. The CDR3 has 14 amino acids. CDR3 in amino acids: CASSGGQFNQPQHF. CDR3 coding DNA: TGTGCCAGCAGTGGTGGACAGTTCAATCAGCCCCAGCATTTT.

The chain couples TRBV6-1 to TRBJ2-7; 7 bases fit TRBD1. From germline, CDR1 is MNHNS and CDR2 SASEGT. After removal of 2 bases from V and 3 bases from J, the junction contained 10 bases not matched to a gene. The CDR3 sequence is 16 residues long. In nucleotides, the CDR3 is TGTGCCAGCAGTGAAATTCTCTGGGACAGCCTCTACGAGCAGTACTTC. Protein: CASSEILWDSLYEQYF.

The chain uses TRBV2 and TRBJ2-7, with TRBD1 matching 7 bases. The V and J ends lost 2 bases and 1 base, in that order; junction bases with no gene match: 2. CDR1 SNHLY and CDR2 FYNNEI come from the germline V gene. CDR3 length equals 14 residues. This chain's CDR3 is CASSERTGSYEQYF. The CDR3 bases are TGTGCCAGCAGTGAACGGACAGGATCCTACGAGCAGTACTTC.

V and J are TRBV5-6 and TRBJ1-2; 7 positions agree with TRBD1. Germline-derived CDR1 and CDR2 are SGHDT and YYEEEE. This CDR3 has 16 amino acids. The V segment lost 0 bases and the J segment 8 bases; nucleotides outside the gene matches: 13. CDR3 region: CASSLGQQGNVVGYTF. For the CDR3, the DNA is TGTGCCAGCAGCTTGGGACAACAGGGGAATGTGGTCGGCTACACCTTC.

The chain uses TRBV25-1 and TRBJ2-6; TRBD2 matches at 8 bases. The CDR3 is 18 amino acids. CDR1 MGHDK and CDR2 SYGVNS come from the germline V gene. The V and J ends lost 1 base and 1 base, in that order; junction bases with no gene match: 6. CDR3 sequence reads: CASSEWGSGASGANVLTF. The CDR3 region has the DNA TGTGCCAGCAGTGAATGGGGTAGCGGGGCGTCTGGGGCCAACGTCCTGACTTTC.

The chain employs TRBV6-2 or TRBV6-3 and TRBJ1-5; D is unresolved. The germline V gene has CDR1 MNHEY and CDR2 SVGEGT. The CDR3 spans 14 residues. V dropped 2 bases and J dropped 7 bases, with 12 bases sitting between them. In DNA, the CDR3 is TGTGCCAGCAGTTACGGCGGCGCGAGACAGCCCCAGCATTTT. This gives the protein CASSYGGARQPQHF.

The chain couples TRBV3-1 (or the pseudogene TRBV3-2) to TRBJ1-2, with TRBD1 matching over 10 bases. The CDR3 has 16 amino acids. Germline V lookup: CDR1 LGHDT, CDR2 YNNKEL (reference sequence). J was trimmed by 6 bases and V by 3 bases; bases with no gene match: 10. CDR3 DNA: TGTGCCAGCAGCCAGCAAGTCGGGACAGGGGTGGATGGCTACACCTTC. It specifies CASSQQVGTGVDGYTF.

The V gene is TRBV14, the J gene TRBJ1-5; D possibly corresponds to TRBD1 (5 bases). Per the germline V gene, CDR1 is SGHDN and CDR2 is FVKESK. The ends were cut back, 4 bases at V and 2 bases at J, with 15 bases in the middle. The CDR3 has 16 residues. For the CDR3, the DNA is TGTGCCAGCAGCCGGGGCAAAGGGTCTGGCAATCAGCCCCAGCATTTT. This gives the protein CASSRGKGSGNQPQHF.

The chain joins TRBV5-1 to TRBJ1-1; no firm D call. The germline V gene encodes CDR1 SGHRS and CDR2 YFSETQ. The CDR3 runs to 14 residues. Trimming took 1 base from V and 2 from J, leaving 9 bases between them. DNA of the CDR3: TGCGCCAGCAGCTTGCAGGCAGTTAACACTGAAGCTTTCTTT. It encodes CASSLQAVNTEAFF.

Comment on this clone: This sample includes further DNA sequences coding for the same CDR3. This chain joins TRBV5-1 and TRBJ2-7, with 7 nucleotides matching TRBD2. CDR1 is SGHRS and CDR2 is YFSETQ in the germline V gene. The CDR3 runs to 15 residues. J gave up 1 base and V 0 bases, and 4 bases lay outside the gene matches. The CDR3 DNA reads as TGCGCCAGCAGCTTGGCGGGGGGAGGATCCTACGAGCAGTACTTC. It yields the protein CASSLAGGGSYEQYF.

The rearrangement joins TRBV18 to TRBJ1-1; 12 positions agree with TRBD1. Per the germline V gene, CDR1 is KGHSH and CDR2 is LQKENI. The CDR3 has 17 residues. V lost 3 bases and J lost 4; bases outside the gene matches: 9. Written as DNA, the CDR3 is TGTGCCAGCTCACCTCGGGACAGGGGGCTGGGTAGCACTGAAGCTTTCTTT. Translating gives CASSPRDRGLGSTEAFF.

A single count supports this clone. The J gene is TRBJ2-2, the V gene TRBV7-2; no clear D. Trimming pared 5 bases from V and 6 bases from J, leaving 13 bases between. CDR1 and CDR2 from the germline V gene are SGHTA and FQGNSA. The CDR3 sequence is 14 residues long. CDR3 sequence (DNA): TGTGCCAGCAGCCAGAGCCAGGCCCCCGGGGAGCTGTTTTTT. The encoded protein is CASSQSQAPGELFF.

The chain uses TRBV11-2 and TRBJ2-3, with TRBD1 matching 7 bases. The V and J ends lost 2 bases and 8 bases, in that order; junction bases with no gene match: 16. In germline, CDR1 is SGHAT, CDR2 FQNNGV. CDR3 length equals 17 residues. The CDR3 sequence: CASSLLWSGGSPGTQYF. The CDR3 DNA reads TGTGCCAGCAGCTTATTATGGTCAGGGGGATCCCCAGGTACGCAGTATTTT.

The genes are TRBV30 and TRBJ2-7; D is perhaps TRBD1 (6 bases). Looked up from germline, CDR1 is GTSNPN and CDR2 is SVGIG (reference sequence). With 3 bases removed from V and 3 bases from J, the gap between germline ends came to 9 bases. This CDR3 is built from 12 residues. The CDR3 reads CAWRLQGYEQYF. The CDR3 DNA reads as TGTGCCTGGAGGCTACAGGGCTACGAGCAGTACTTC.

The chain couples TRBV27 to TRBJ2-7, with 9 bases identical to TRBD2. Germline V gene lookup returns CDR1 MNHEY and CDR2 SMNVEV (reference sequence). The CDR3 sequence is 18 residues long. The V segment lost 3 bases and the J segment 4 bases; nucleotides outside the gene matches: 16. The CDR3 nucleotides read TGTGCCAGCAGTTTTCAAAGCCCCCGTGATAGCGGGGGTTACGAGCAGTACTTC. Amino acids: CASSFQSPRDSGGYEQYF.

The V gene is TRBV7-9, the J gene TRBJ2-7; no reliable D call. Germline V gives CDR1 SEHNR, CDR2 FQNEAQ (reference sequence). V lost 2 bases, J lost 2 bases, and 7 bases lay in between. The CDR3 is made up of 13 amino acids. CDR3 region: CASSLYAAYEQYF. For the CDR3, the DNA is TGTGCCAGCAGCTTATACGCAGCCTACGAGCAGTACTTC. The variable domain in full, completed from reference TRBV7-9 and TRBJ2-7, reads DTGVSQNPRHKITKRGQNVTFRCDPISEHNRLYWYRQTLGQGPEFLTYFQNEAQLEKSRLLSDRFSAERPKGSFSTLEIQRTEQGDSAMYLCASSLYAAYEQYFGPGTRLTVT.

This chain uses TRBV3-1 (or the pseudogene TRBV3-2) with TRBJ2-7, with no clear D. The CDR3 has 11 amino acids. V lost 0 bases and J 9 bases, leaving 6 bases between the germline ends. CDR1 LGHDT and CDR2 YNNKEL come from the germline V gene (reference sequence). CDR3 DNA sequence: TGTGCCAGCAGCCAAGAACAGCTGCAGTACTTC. As protein: CASSQEQLQYF.

The chain couples TRBV7-2 to TRBJ2-1; perhaps TRBD2 as D (7 bases). V lost 3 bases and J lost 7, with 16 bases in between. The CDR3 sequence is 15 residues long. Per germline, CDR1 SGHTA and CDR2 FQGNSA. DNA for the CDR3: TGTGCCAGCAGCTTCTCGGCGGGGGCACCAAATGAGCAGTTCTTC. Translation gives CASSFSAGAPNEQFF. Variable domain in full (rest from reference TRBV7-2 and TRBJ2-1): GAGVSQSPSNKVTEKGKDVELRCDPISGHTALYWYRQSLGQGLEFLIYFQGNSAPDKSGLPSDRFSAERTGGSVSTLTIQRTQQEDSAVYLCASSFSAGAPNEQFFGPGTRLTVL.

The chain couples TRBV18 to TRBJ2-7, with D possibly matching TRBD2 (5 bases). Germline V gives CDR1 KGHSH, CDR2 LQKENI. This CDR3 has 13 residues. V lost 5 bases to trimming and J lost 3 bases, with 11 bases between them. CDR3 loop: CASSGTLGYEQYF. The CDR3 coding sequence is TGTGCCAGCTCAGGCACACTAGGCTACGAGCAGTACTTC.

This chain joins TRBV7-9 and TRBJ2-2; D ambiguous. V was shortened by 1 base and J by 5 bases, with 8 bases between the two germline ends. Germline CDR1 and CDR2: SEHNR and FQNEAQ (reference sequence). This CDR3 region has 14 residues. CDR3 DNA sequence: TGTGCCAGCAGCTTAGGGTTCAGAACCGGGGAGCTGTTTTTT. It translates to CASSLGFRTGELFF. The complete variable domain, with remaining parts taken from reference TRBV7-9 and TRBJ2-2, reads DTGVSQNPRHKITKRGQNVTFRCDPISEHNRLYWYRQTLGQGPEFLTYFQNEAQLEKSRLLSDRFSAERPKGSFSTLEIQRTEQGDSAMYLCASSLGFRTGELFFGEGSRLTVL.

This clone was seen just once. This chain uses TRBV19 with TRBJ1-4; 12 bases align to TRBD1. The germline gives CDR1 LNHDA, CDR2 SQIVND (reference sequence). After removal of 3 bases from V and 7 bases from J, the junction contained 9 bases not matched to a gene. This CDR3 has 17 amino acids. CDR3 loop: CASSIHPRDRGLEKLFF. CDR3 DNA sequence: TGTGCCAGTAGTATCCACCCCCGGGACAGGGGGCTTGAAAAACTGTTTTTT.